The clone carrying this T cell receptor beta chain was seen more than once but under ten times. Its antigen remains unidentified. Each CDR3 protein is one row after TCRdb ran MiXCR on the 5' RACE reads. The sample contains 300,000 to 400,000 distinct CDR3 sequences, around an eighth of which appear only once. In germline, CDR1 is SGHRS, CDR2 YFSETQ. This CDR3 has 13 amino acids. Trimming took 0 bases from V and 3 from J, leaving 4 bases between them. This specimen belongs to a study of T cells after yellow fever vaccination. The wider study: Fractions containing few cells were prepared with SMART-Seq v4 Ultra Low Input.

Study-wide findings and caveats: At approximately 95% for CD4 and around 91% for CD8, most primary-vaccination clones showed up again after the booster. Clonotypes appearing in both CD4 and CD8 compartments existed, and their share was small. Though it reached lower strength, the secondary response hit its peak faster, day 5 versus 15.

The starting material was CD4+ T cells sorted from PBMCs, obtained 15 days after the yellow fever booster vaccination. This receptor was obtained from a man aged 18 to 30 who received the YFV17D yellow fever vaccine. The rearrangement uses TRBV5-1 and TRBJ2-1; D unresolved. CDR3 coding DNA: TGCGCCAGCAGCTTGGACTACTACAATGAGCAGTTCTTC. Protein product: CASSLDYYNEQFF.